The 20 T cell receptor beta chains below come from one sample, sequenced in a study of blood T cell repertoires in COVID-19. Clones were read by immunoSEQ multiplex PCR, and TCRdb kept only the in-frame ones, dropping some. The sample contains about 220,000 clones, 84% of which appear only once. Sample: peripheral blood. These receptors were taken from a woman between 55 and 75 years old with acute or convalescent COVID-19.

The CDR3 loop is CASSDPIYYGTGDASDEGYTF. As DNA, the CDR3 is TGTGCCAGCAGTGACCCAATATATTACGGGACAGGGGACGCTTCCGACGAGGGCTACACCTTC. This chain connects TRBV6-4 to TRBJ1-2; 10 positions match TRBD1. The CDR3 runs 21 residues. Germline V gives CDR1 MRHNA, CDR2 SNTAGT. The V gene end was trimmed by 2 bases and the J gene end by 8 bases; junction bases not matched to a gene: 26.

This clone was observed a handful of times. The chain uses TRBV7-9 and TRBJ2-2; tentative D call: TRBD1 (5 bases). CDR3 size: 13 residues. Germline-derived CDR1 and CDR2 are SEHNR and FQNEAQ (reference sequence). Trimming left V 7 bases short and J 11 bases short, with 17 bases between. CDR3 DNA sequence: TGTGCCAGCACCCTTGTTCGTAGGGGAGAGCTGTTTTTT. The encoded protein is CASTLVRRGELFF.

The chain combines TRBV5-5 with TRBJ1-2; D not certain. Germline V gene data show CDR1 as SGHKS and CDR2 as YYEKEE (reference sequence). Trimming removed 0 bases at V and 8 bases at J, with 17 bases between. The CDR3 is 15 amino acids. Here the CDR3 DNA reads TGTGCCAGCAGCTTGGCCTTCGGGGTAGATGGCGGCTACACCTTC. Protein sequence: CASSLAFGVDGGYTF.

The genes are TRBV6-6 and TRBJ2-3; TRBD2 might be the D (6 bases). The CDR3 length is 14 residues. V was pared by 5 bases and J by 0 bases, with 9 bases between. In germline, CDR1 is MNHNY, CDR2 SVGAGI (reference sequence). The CDR3 loop is CASSLRGSTDTQYF. DNA of the CDR3: TGTGCCAGCAGTCTTCGGGGGAGCACAGATACGCAGTATTTT.

The rearrangement uses TRBV2 and TRBJ1-2; 11 nucleotides align to TRBD1. V lost 4 bases and J lost 7; bases outside the gene matches: 8. CDR1 is SNHLY and CDR2 is FYNNEI in the germline V gene. The CDR3 length is 15 residues. The CDR3 coding sequence is TGTGCCAGCAGTGTCGGGACAGGGGGACCTTCTGGCTACACCTTC. Its translation: CASSVGTGGPSGYTF.

DNA for the CDR3: TGTGCCATCAGTGAGCAGAGGGTGGGGAACACTGAAGCTTTCTTT. Amino acid sequence: CAISEQRVGNTEAFF. This chain connects TRBV10-3 to TRBJ1-1; unclear D gene. This CDR3 spans 15 amino acids. CDR1 is ENHRY, CDR2 SYGVKD, per germline. Trimming stripped 2 bases from V and 1 base from J, with 11 bases between.

V gene TRBV6-2 or TRBV6-3 combines with J gene TRBJ1-2; weak D call: TRBD1 (6 bases). Germline V gene data show CDR1 as MNHEY and CDR2 as SVGEGT. Trimming removed 5 bases at V and 2 bases at J, with 18 bases between. CDR3 size: 16 residues. This chain's CDR3 is CASSNNPQGSNYGYTF. The CDR3, as DNA: TGTGCCAGCAGTAACAATCCCCAGGGGTCCAACTATGGCTACACCTTC.

The J gene is TRBJ1-2, the V gene TRBV21-1. TRBV21-1 is deemed a pseudogene. The CDR3 consists of 16 residues. CDR3 sequence reads: CASSRHLEGSNYGYTF. Here the CDR3 DNA reads TGTGCCAGCAGCCGCCATTTGGAGGGATCAAACTATGGCTACACCTTC.

The chain couples TRBV6-1 to TRBJ1-2, with a tentative D call TRBD1 (6 bases). The CDR3 is 15 residues long. Germline CDR1 reads MNHNS; CDR2 reads SASEGT. V was shortened by 3 bases and J by 7 bases, with 18 bases between the two germline ends. The CDR3 DNA follows: TGTGCCAGCAGTGATATGGGGGGGCAAGGATTTGGCTACACCTTC. This translates into CASSDMGGQGFGYTF.

Regarding this clone: In the same sample, other DNA sequences code for this CDR3. The chain is built from TRBV12-3 or TRBV12-4 and TRBJ1-2, with 9 bases identical to TRBD1. The junction had 2 bases not matched to a gene; V was cut back by 5 bases and J by 4 bases. The CDR3 contains 13 residues. The CDR3 nucleotides are TGTGCCAGCAGTCTACAGGGGGCCTATGGCTACACCTTC. Residues: CASSLQGAYGYTF.

As for this clone: Other DNA sequences within the sample encode an identical CDR3. The genes are TRBV6-6 and TRBJ1-1; D is unresolved. Looked up from germline, CDR1 is MNHNY and CDR2 is SVGAGI (reference sequence). This CDR3 region has 14 residues. With 4 bases removed from V and 0 bases from J, the gap between germline ends came to 9 bases. CDR3 protein: CASSFPEMNTEAFF. As DNA, the CDR3 is TGTGCCAGCAGTTTTCCGGAGATGAACACTGAAGCTTTCTTT.

The chain employs TRBV2 and TRBJ1-1, with D hard to call. V was shortened by 10 bases and J by 5 bases, with 20 bases between the two germline ends. The CDR3 is made up of 14 amino acids. The germline V gene has CDR1 SNHLY and CDR2 FYNNEI. In DNA form, the CDR3 reads TGTGCCACCAACCCGGACTATTCTTCAACTGAAGCTTTCTTT. It encodes CATNPDYSSTEAFF. The complete variable domain, with remaining parts taken from reference TRBV2 and TRBJ1-1, reads EPEVTQTPSHQVTQMGQEVILRCVPISNHLYFYWYRQILGQKVEFLVSFYNNEISEKSEIFDDQFSVERPDGSNFTLKIRSTKLEDSAMYFCATNPDYSSTEAFFGQGTRLTVV.

This chain links TRBV19 with TRBJ1-2, with D perhaps matching TRBD1 (5 bases). There are 12 residues in the CDR3. V was shortened by 3 bases and J by 7 bases, with 9 bases between the two germline ends. Germline V gives CDR1 LNHDA, CDR2 SQIVND (reference sequence). The CDR3, as DNA: TGTGCCAGTAGTATTTTGGGGCCTGGCTACACCTTC. It is translated as CASSILGPGYTF.

The chain has TRBV7-3 and TRBJ2-2; 7 bases agree with TRBD1. The ends lost 2 bases at V and 0 bases at J; junction bases unmatched: 9. CDR1 and CDR2 (germline): SGHTA, FQGTGA. The CDR3 loop spans 18 amino acids. The CDR3 DNA sequence: TGTGCCAGCAGCTTAGAGAGGGGGCGCGGATCGAACACCGGGGAGCTGTTTTTT. Protein sequence: CASSLERGRGSNTGELFF.

V and J are TRBV3-1 (or the pseudogene TRBV3-2) and TRBJ1-4, with 7 bases fitting TRBD1. CDR1 is LGHDT, CDR2 YNNKEL, per germline (reference sequence). CDR3 size: 13 residues. The ends lost 6 bases at V and 5 bases at J; junction bases unmatched: 3. CDR3 amino acids: CASSRGLNEKLFF. The CDR3 nucleotides are TGTGCCAGCAGTAGGGGGCTAAATGAAAAACTGTTTTTT.

This chain's CDR3 is CASITVAAPEAFF. The CDR3 DNA sequence: TGTGCCAGCATTACGGTCGCCGCTCCAGAAGCTTTCTTT. The J gene is TRBJ1-1, the V gene TRBV7-3; D ambiguous. CDR1 and CDR2 (germline): SGHTA, FQGTGA. V was clipped by 7 bases and J by 8 bases, with 17 bases between them. The CDR3 is made up of 13 amino acids.

V is TRBV24-1 and J is TRBJ2-7; perhaps TRBD2 as D (6 bases). The CDR3 totals 12 residues. Trimming pared 3 bases from V and 5 bases from J, leaving 7 bases between. Germline CDR1 is KGHDR and CDR2 is SFDVKD. Here the CDR3 reads CATSDGGDEQYF. The DNA for the CDR3 is TGTGCCACCAGTGATGGCGGGGACGAGCAGTACTTC.

The chain employs TRBV5-1 and TRBJ1-1, with 7 nucleotides matching TRBD1. Germline V gene sequence: CDR1 SGHRS, CDR2 YFSETQ. J gave up 5 bases and V 4 bases, and 8 bases lay outside the gene matches. CDR3 length: 14 amino acids. The CDR3 reads CASSATGVATEAFF. In DNA, the CDR3 is TGCGCCAGCAGCGCCACAGGGGTAGCGACTGAAGCTTTCTTT.

The chain is built from TRBV4-1 and TRBJ2-7; 8 positions agree with TRBD2. CDR1 is MGHRA, CDR2 YSYEKL, per germline. V lost 2 bases and J lost 2; bases outside the gene matches: 5. The CDR3 consists of 15 residues. CDR3 nucleotides: TGCGCCAGCAGCCAATTAGCGGGGCCACCCTACGAGCAGTACTTC. Protein product: CASSQLAGPPYEQYF.

This chain joins TRBV6-1 and TRBJ1-4; D gene unclear. Looked up from germline, CDR1 is MNHNS and CDR2 is SASEGT. This CDR3 spans 16 amino acids. V was trimmed by 0 bases and J by 7 bases, leaving 15 bases between them. The CDR3 DNA reads as TGTGCCAGCAGTGAAGCGGGAGGTTATCAAGGTGAAAAACTGTTTTTT. This sequence encodes CASSEAGGYQGEKLFF.